This entry lists 25 T cell receptor beta chains sequenced from one sample in a study of T cell responses to AZD1222 COVID-19 vaccine. The method was immunoSEQ multiplex PCR; TCRdb's version includes in-frame clones alone and lacks a portion of them. The sample has about 160,000 clones, roughly 94% seen once. The starting material was peripheral blood, obtained 28 days after the second AZD1222 dose. Receptor source: an adult who received the AZD1222 COVID-19 vaccine.

DNA of the CDR3: TGTGCCAGCAGATTACGGGAGAACACTGAAGCTTTCTTT. It yields the protein CASRLRENTEAFF. This chain joins TRBV6-6 and TRBJ1-1; D ambiguous. Trimming cost V 6 bases and J 1 base, with 9 bases left between them. From germline, CDR1 is MNHNY and CDR2 SVGAGI (reference sequence). This CDR3 comprises 13 residues.

The rearrangement joins TRBV4-2 to TRBJ1-1; D is possibly TRBD1 (6 bases). Trimming pared 1 base from V and 5 bases from J, leaving 17 bases between. Germline V gene lookup returns CDR1 LGHNA and CDR2 YNFKEQ. CDR3 size: 16 residues. CDR3 bases: TGTGCCAGCAGCCAAGCCCTAGGGCAGGGGCCAACTGAAGCTTTCTTT. The encoded protein is CASSQALGQGPTEAFF.

V is TRBV19 and J is TRBJ1-5; tentative D call: TRBD1 (6 bases). The germline V gene has CDR1 LNHDA and CDR2 SQIVND (reference sequence). The CDR3 is 15 amino acids. V was pared by 5 bases and J by 3 bases, with 14 bases between. The CDR3 nucleotides read TGTGCCAGTAGTCCCGGGACACCCATCAATCAGCCCCAGCATTTT. Its translation: CASSPGTPINQPQHF.

The chain recombines TRBV2 with TRBJ1-1; the D is unclear. The V end lost 4 bases, the J end lost 7 bases, and 13 bases lay between the germline ends. Germline V lookup: CDR1 SNHLY, CDR2 FYNNEI. The CDR3 spans 13 residues. CDR3: CASSVFLGFEAFF. The CDR3 DNA follows: TGTGCCAGCAGTGTTTTTCTCGGTTTTGAAGCTTTCTTT. The full variable domain, with the rest looked up from reference TRBV2 and TRBJ1-1, is EPEVTQTPSHQVTQMGQEVILRCVPISNHLYFYWYRQILGQKVEFLVSFYNNEISEKSEIFDDQFSVERPDGSNFTLKIRSTKLEDSAMYFCASSVFLGFEAFFGQGTRLTVV.

This rearrangement joins TRBV7-8 to TRBJ2-1; a possible D gene is TRBD2 (7 bases). V lost 5 bases, J lost 9 bases, and 26 bases lay in between. The CDR3 loop spans 17 amino acids. CDR1 is SGHVS and CDR2 is FQNEAQ in the germline V gene. The CDR3 region is CASSPHALRGGQGEQFF. For the CDR3, the DNA is TGTGCCAGCAGCCCCCACGCGTTGAGGGGGGGCCAGGGTGAGCAGTTCTTC.

With respect to this clone: Other DNA sequences in the same sample also yield this CDR3. CDR3 protein: CASSLSPGQGETQYF. CDR3 coding DNA: TGTGCCAGCAGCCTATCTCCGGGACAGGGAGAGACCCAGTACTTC. The chain uses TRBV11-2 and TRBJ2-5, with 9 bases identical to TRBD1. Germline CDR1 is SGHAT and CDR2 is FQNNGV. The CDR3 has 15 amino acids. V dropped 5 bases and J dropped 4; count of bases not matched to a gene: 8.

This chain uses TRBV13 with TRBJ1-4; tentative D call: TRBD1 (5 bases). There are 16 residues in the CDR3. Trimming cost V 3 bases and J 5 bases, with 16 bases left between them. The germline V gene has CDR1 PRHDT and CDR2 FYEKMQ (reference sequence). The CDR3 loop is CASSLGPGTANEKLFF. The CDR3 DNA reads as TGTGCCAGCAGCTTGGGACCTGGGACCGCGAATGAAAAACTGTTTTTT.

The V call is TRBV5-6, the J call TRBJ2-5; 9 bases line up with TRBD1. This CDR3 is 16 amino acids long. Germline CDR1 and CDR2: SGHDT and YYEEEE. The V gene end was trimmed by 4 bases and the J gene end by 1 base; junction bases not matched to a gene: 8. The CDR3 coding sequence is TGTGCCAGCAGCCTATGGACAGGGGAGGGCCAAGAGACCCAGTACTTC. Amino acids: CASSLWTGEGQETQYF.

The chain uses TRBV24-1 and TRBJ2-2, with 8 bases matching TRBD1. The CDR3 loop spans 15 amino acids. With V trimmed by 4 bases and J by 6 bases, 6 bases remained unmatched. CDR1 is KGHDR, CDR2 SFDVKD, per germline. The DNA of the CDR3 is TGTGCCACCAGTGACCCTAGGACAGGGTCCGGGGAGCTGTTTTTT. Amino acid sequence: CATSDPRTGSGELFF.

The rearrangement links TRBV19 to TRBJ1-1, with D possibly TRBD1 on 5 matching bases. The V end was cut by 2 bases, the J end by 6 bases, with 16 bases between. Germline CDR1 is LNHDA and CDR2 is SQIVND (reference sequence). This CDR3 has 15 amino acids. CDR3 in DNA: TGTGCCAGTAGTATAATGGCGGGGGGTGTCTCTGAAGCTTTCTTT. Translation gives CASSIMAGGVSEAFF.

The CDR3 is CASSERGEQFF. The CDR3 nucleotides are TGTGCCAGCAGTGAACGTGGTGAGCAGTTCTTC. The rearrangement links TRBV25-1 to TRBJ2-1; D is undetermined. V dropped 2 bases and J dropped 9 bases, with 5 bases sitting between them. The V gene's germline CDR1 is MGHDK and CDR2 SYGVNS. The CDR3 is 11 residues long.

The chain joins TRBV7-6 to TRBJ2-7; the match to TRBD1 covers 7 bases. The CDR3 sequence is 15 residues long. Germline V CDR1 and CDR2: SGHVS, FNYEAQ. V gave up 4 bases and J gave up 6 bases; unmatched junction bases: 12. The CDR3, as DNA: TGTGCCAGCAGCTCCCCGGGACAGTCGGTCTCCGAGCAGTACTTC. It specifies CASSSPGQSVSEQYF.

This clone was detected only once. This chain connects TRBV15 to TRBJ2-1; 7 bases line up with TRBD2. This CDR3 is 14 amino acids long. After removal of 8 bases from V and 2 bases from J, the junction contained 6 bases not matched to a gene. Germline-derived CDR1 and CDR2 are LNHNV and YYDKDF (reference sequence). This chain's CDR3 is CATRPGGTYNEQFF. In nucleotides, the CDR3 is TGTGCCACCCGCCCCGGGGGGACCTACAATGAGCAGTTCTTC.

The V and J genes are TRBV10-3 and TRBJ2-1, with D uncertain. The CDR3 consists of 15 residues. Trimming took off 3 bases at V and 8 bases at J, with 17 bases between the two ends. The germline gives CDR1 ENHRY, CDR2 SYGVKD. The DNA for the CDR3 is TGTGCCATCAGTGAAATTTCTGTAGTTAACGATGAGCAGTTCTTC. Residues: CAISEISVVNDEQFF.

The CDR3 protein is CASSLGQGAEDTQYF. The DNA for the CDR3 is TGTGCCAGCAGCTTAGGGCAGGGGGCCGAAGATACGCAGTATTTT. The V gene is TRBV7-9, the J gene TRBJ2-3, with 8 bases lining up with TRBD1. CDR1 and CDR2 from the germline V gene are SEHNR and FQNEAQ (reference sequence). The trim removed 1 base at V and 5 bases at J, leaving 5 bases unmatched. This CDR3 comprises 15 residues.

The sample holds one count of this clone. The genes are TRBV11-2 and TRBJ1-1; D unclear. V was cut by 4 bases and J by 5 bases, with 11 bases left in between. Germline V gene data show CDR1 as SGHAT and CDR2 as FQNNGV. This CDR3 spans 13 amino acids. CDR3 DNA sequence: TGTGCCAGCAGCTCATGGGGTTGGACTGAAGCTTTCTTT. Its translation: CASSSWGWTEAFF. Supplemented by reference TRBV11-2 and TRBJ1-1, the full variable domain reads EAGVAQSPRYKIIEKRQSVAFWCNPISGHATLYWYQQILGQGPKLLIQFQNNGVVDDSQLPKDRFSAERLKGVDSTLKIQPAKLEDSAVYLCASSSWGWTEAFFGQGTRLTVV.

J is TRBJ1-2 and V is TRBV6-1; D gene unclear. Between the trimmed V and J ends, which lost 3 bases and 4 bases, there was a span of 9 bases. Germline lookup yields CDR1 MNHNS and CDR2 SASEGT. The CDR3 contains 13 residues. The CDR3 is CASSDPQRYGYTF. The CDR3 nucleotides are TGTGCCAGCAGTGACCCGCAGCGCTATGGCTACACCTTC.

The chain employs TRBV28 and TRBJ2-7; TRBD1 matches 7 bases. The CDR3 is 15 residues long. Germline V lookup: CDR1 MDHEN, CDR2 SYDVKM. The ends lost 6 bases at V and 4 bases at J; junction bases unmatched: 12. CDR3 loop: CASRPYRGLGYEQYF. The CDR3 region has the DNA TGTGCCAGCAGACCCTACAGGGGCCTGGGGTACGAGCAGTACTTC. The full variable domain, its missing parts supplied by reference TRBV28 and TRBJ2-7, is DVKVTQSSRYLVKRTGEKVFLECVQDMDHENMFWYRQDPGLGLRLIYFSYDVKMKEKGDIPEGYSVSREKKERFSLILESASTNQTSMYLCASRPYRGLGYEQYFGPGTRLTVT.

The V gene is TRBV6-6, the J gene TRBJ2-7; 9 nucleotides agree with TRBD1. The CDR3 runs 15 residues. Germline CDR1 MNHNY, CDR2 SVGAGI (reference sequence). With 6 bases clipped from V and 4 bases from J, the junction kept 10 bases outside the gene matches. The CDR3 DNA reads TGTGCCAGCAGGACCGGGACAGGGAGAAATTACGAGCAGTACTTC. It specifies CASRTGTGRNYEQYF.

The rearrangement joins TRBV19 to TRBJ2-7; TRBD1 matches 9 bases. Germline V gene lookup returns CDR1 LNHDA and CDR2 SQIVND (reference sequence). The CDR3 loop spans 14 amino acids. V shed 8 bases, J shed 6 bases, and the junction held 11 bases outside the gene matches. The CDR3 loop is CASSGAGQGGEQYF. CDR3 coding DNA: TGTGCCAGTTCGGGGGCGGGACAGGGCGGCGAGCAGTACTTC.

V is TRBV6-5 and J is TRBJ1-5; D unclear. There are 13 residues in the CDR3. CDR1 and CDR2 from the germline V gene are MNHEY and SVGAGI. V lost 6 bases to trimming and J lost 10 bases, with 16 bases between them. The CDR3 loop is CASRPGWGNPQHF. For the CDR3, the DNA is TGTGCCAGCAGACCCGGGTGGGGAAATCCCCAGCATTTT.

This chain joins TRBV3-1 (or the pseudogene TRBV3-2) and TRBJ2-4, with TRBD1 identical over 10 bases. The CDR3 is 17 residues long. V trimming: 1 base; J trimming: 3 bases; junction bases outside the gene matches: 6. In germline, CDR1 is LGHDT, CDR2 YNNKEL (reference sequence). The CDR3 loop reads CASSQGGTGVVKNIQYF. Written as DNA, the CDR3 is TGTGCCAGCAGCCAAGGCGGGACAGGGGTCGTCAAAAACATTCAGTACTTC.

Note on this clone: The sample carries other DNA sequences with the same CDR3. The V and J genes are TRBV12-3 or TRBV12-4 and TRBJ2-7, with D uncertain. V shed 0 bases and J shed 0 bases, with 3 bases lying between them. The CDR3 extends over 13 amino acids. The CDR3 reads CASSLARSYEQYF. The CDR3 nucleotides are TGTGCCAGCAGTTTAGCGCGCTCCTACGAGCAGTACTTC.

The chain recombines TRBV27 with TRBJ2-7; 7 nucleotides align to TRBD1. The CDR3 is 16 residues long. Germline-derived CDR1 and CDR2 are MNHEY and SMNVEV (reference sequence). Trimming took 2 bases from V and 7 from J; bases not matched to a gene: 14. The CDR3 nucleotides read TGTGCCAGCAGTTTAAACTTTCATGAGGGGGCGAGGGAGCAGTACTTC. Translated, it gives CASSLNFHEGAREQYF.

The gene calls are TRBV12-3 or TRBV12-4 and TRBJ1-2; TRBD1 matches 10 bases. Trimming at V came to 6 bases and at J to 8 bases, leaving 6 bases not matched to a gene. The CDR3 extends over 13 amino acids. CDR3: CASRNRDRGGYTF. The CDR3 nucleotides are TGTGCCAGCAGAAACCGGGACAGGGGAGGCTACACCTTC.